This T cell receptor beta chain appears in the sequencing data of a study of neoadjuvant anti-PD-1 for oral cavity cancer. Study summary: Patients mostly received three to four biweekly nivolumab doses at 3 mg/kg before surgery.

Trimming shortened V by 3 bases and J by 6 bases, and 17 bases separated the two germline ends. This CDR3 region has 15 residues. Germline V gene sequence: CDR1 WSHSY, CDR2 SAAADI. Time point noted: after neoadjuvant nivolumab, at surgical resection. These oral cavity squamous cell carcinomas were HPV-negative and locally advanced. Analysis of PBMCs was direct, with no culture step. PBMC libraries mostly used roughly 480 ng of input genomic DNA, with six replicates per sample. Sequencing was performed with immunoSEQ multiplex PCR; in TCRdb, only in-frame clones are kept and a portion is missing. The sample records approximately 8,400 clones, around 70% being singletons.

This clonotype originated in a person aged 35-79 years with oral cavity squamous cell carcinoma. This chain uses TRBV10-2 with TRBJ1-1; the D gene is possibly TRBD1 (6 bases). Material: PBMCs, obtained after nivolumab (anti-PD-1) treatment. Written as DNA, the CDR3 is TGCGCCAGCAGTGATGATTGGTGGGGGCAGGCTGAAGCTTTCTTT. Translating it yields CASSDDWWGQAEAFF.